The clone carrying this T cell receptor (beta chain) was found many times. TCR beta VDJ and CDR3 profiling used genomic DNA as template. A single record per CDR3 protein comes from TCRdb applying MiXCR to the reads. The sample holds about 180,000 distinct CDR3 sequences, around 63% seen once. Individuals selected for sequencing had exhibited CD8+CD57+ cell expansion on flow cytometry. This record comes from a study of CD8+CD57+ T cells in acquired aplastic anemia. The receptor was isolated from a human donor with aplastic anemia. The sample comprised sorted CD4+, CD8+, or CD8+CD57+ T cells (not recorded which) from PBMCs.

In DNA form, the CDR3 reads TGTGCCAGCAGCCCCGTAGGGGGGCGAAGGAGGACTGAAGCTTTCTTT. It translates to CASSPVGGRRRTEAFF. The chain carries TRBV12-3 or TRBV12-4 and TRBJ1-1, with TRBD1 as a possible D gene (6 bases). Trimming stripped 6 bases from V and 5 bases from J, with 22 bases between. This CDR3 is 16 amino acids long.